These 16 T cell receptor beta chains came from one sample sequenced in a study of blood T cells in healthy people across ages. Using a J-beta primer mix together with a sample-barcoded 5' primer, a second PCR was run for roughly 6 to 11 cycles. TCRdb recomputed calls from the 5' RACE reads with MiXCR, one row per CDR3 protein. The data contain 800,000 to 950,000 distinct CDR3 sequences, just under 30% of them seen just once; the ten biggest clones take up roughly a tenth. Separately, the same data were catalogued under a study of T cells of mothers and their children.

Specimen: blood. Source of these receptors: a woman aged 40 to 50 in good health.

The CDR3 nucleotides read TGTGCCAGCAGTTACGACAGGTCTAACACTGAAGCTTTCTTT. Amino acids: CASSYDRSNTEAFF. The chain employs TRBV6-6 and TRBJ1-1; D is perhaps TRBD1 (6 bases). CDR3 length equals 14 residues. Trimming removed 2 bases at V and 2 bases at J, with 9 bases between. Per germline, CDR1 MNHNY and CDR2 SVGAGI (reference sequence).

This clonotype has only one observation. J is TRBJ2-1 and V is TRBV19; D is ambiguous. There are 12 residues in the CDR3. CDR1 and CDR2 from the germline V gene are LNHDA and SQIVND (reference sequence). Trimming shortened V by 2 bases and J by 7 bases, and 6 bases separated the two germline ends. This chain's CDR3 is CASSIIRNEQFF. The CDR3 DNA is TGTGCCAGTAGTATAATACGGAATGAGCAGTTCTTC.

On this clonotype itself: A read error may explain this, as a much larger clone is one base away. V usage is TRBV12-3 or TRBV12-4 and J usage is TRBJ1-2; D possibly corresponds to TRBD1 (5 bases). The germline V and J ends were trimmed by 5 bases and 8 bases, with 12 bases remaining between them. This CDR3 contains 12 residues. CDR3 protein: CASSHAEGGYTF. The DNA of the CDR3 is TGTGCCAGCAGTCACGCAGAGGGGGGCTACACCTTC.

The CDR3 is CASSFEANVLTF. The CDR3 nucleotides are TGTGCCAGCAGTTTTGAGGCCAACGTCCTGACTTTC. The chain employs TRBV12-3 or TRBV12-4 and TRBJ2-6; D gene unclear. This CDR3 region has 12 residues. V was cut by 3 bases and J by 6 bases, with 3 bases left in between.

V usage is TRBV25-1 and J usage is TRBJ1-5; a possible D gene is TRBD1 (5 bases). Germline V gene sequence: CDR1 MGHDK, CDR2 SYGVNS. This CDR3 has 10 residues. The CDR3 nucleotides are TGTGCTGAGGGGAGCCAGCCCCAGCATTTT. Amino acid sequence: CAEGSQPQHF.

This clonotype has more than one count but fewer than ten. Its ends do not fully match the called genes, so a read error is possible. The rearrangement uses TRBV4-3 and TRBJ1-2; possible D gene TRBD1, 5 bases. The CDR3 runs to 15 residues. Germline values: CDR1 LGHNA, CDR2 YSLEER. The CDR3 loop reads CAGSQDLGTGYGYTF. CDR3 nucleotides: TGCGCCGGCAGCCAAGATCTGGGGACGGGATATGGCTACACCTTC.

Notes on this clonotype: Germline is not matched at one junction end, which may reflect a read error. This CDR3 reads CASSWGQRECWVTEAFF. Written as DNA, the CDR3 is TGTGCTAGCAGCTGGGGACAGAGGGAATGTTGGGTCACTGAAGCTTTCTTT. The J gene is TRBJ1-1, the V gene TRBV7-7; 7 bases agree with TRBD1. This CDR3 region has 17 residues. Germline CDR1 reads SSHAT; CDR2 reads FNYEAQ (reference sequence).

This clonotype has ten or more counts. V is TRBV7-9 and J is TRBJ2-7; the D is unclear. Germline V gene lookup returns CDR1 SEHNR and CDR2 FQNEAQ (reference sequence). The CDR3 loop spans 13 amino acids. The CDR3 loop is CATAQATSYEQYF. The CDR3 bases are TGTGCTACCGCCCAGGCGACCTCCTACGAGCAGTACTTC.

Here the CDR3 reads CASSHPGGLAALTDTQYF. The CDR3 DNA sequence: TGCGCCAGCAGCCACCCCGGGGGGCTAGCGGCCCTCACAGATACGCAGTATTTT. The rearrangement links TRBV4-1 to TRBJ2-3, with D tentatively TRBD2 (7 bases). The CDR3 has 18 residues. Trimming removed 3 bases from V and 2 bases from J, with 21 bases in between. Germline loops: CDR1 MGHRA, CDR2 YSYEKL.

V usage is TRBV15 and J usage is TRBJ1-5; 7 positions agree with TRBD1. The junction had 9 bases not matched to a gene; V was cut back by 5 bases and J by 5 bases. Germline CDR1 and CDR2: LNHNV and YYDKDF (reference sequence). CDR3 length: 15 residues. The CDR3 loop reads CATSGSGTAHQPQHF. CDR3 in DNA: TGTGCCACCAGCGGCTCCGGGACAGCTCATCAGCCCCAGCATTTT.

This clonotype was picked up a small number of times. The rearrangement joins TRBV6-1 to TRBJ2-5; the D gene is possibly TRBD1 (6 bases). Per the germline V gene, CDR1 is MNHNS and CDR2 is SASEGT. The CDR3 is 17 residues long. Between the trimmed V and J ends, which lost 6 bases and 2 bases, there was a span of 22 bases. The CDR3 bases are TGTGCCAGCAGCACCCCGGGACATAGGGCCGGGCAAGAGACCCAGTACTTC. As protein: CASSTPGHRAGQETQYF.

A word on this clonotype: This clone may be a read error of a much larger clone one base away. The rearrangement joins TRBV6-6 to TRBJ2-2, with a possible D match to TRBD1 (6 bases). The CDR3 length is 14 residues. Trimming stripped 6 bases from V and 1 base from J, with 9 bases between. Germline CDR1 reads MNHNY; CDR2 reads SVGAGI (reference sequence). The CDR3 coding sequence is TGTGCCAGCAGGCCGGGACAGAACACCGGGGAGCTGTTTTTT. As protein: CASRPGQNTGELFF.

This chain connects TRBV7-9 to TRBJ1-1, with TRBD1 matching over 11 bases. Germline CDR1 and CDR2: SEHNR and FQNEAQ (reference sequence). This CDR3 is built from 15 residues. V was clipped by 5 bases and J by 5 bases; unmatched bases: 7. The CDR3 loop reads CASSRGQGAQTEAFF. The CDR3 nucleotides are TGTGCCAGCAGCCGAGGACAGGGGGCACAAACTGAAGCTTTCTTT.

This clonotype was observed a few times. CDR3 nucleotides: TGTGCCAGCAGCCCTACGACAGGGGGTGGCCAGCCCCAGCATTTT. Translating it yields CASSPTTGGGQPQHF. The V and J genes are TRBV6-1 and TRBJ1-5; TRBD1 matches 9 bases. V lost 6 bases and J lost 7; bases outside the gene matches: 10. The CDR3 length is 15 residues. Germline V lookup: CDR1 MNHNS, CDR2 SASEGT.

The table lists this clonotype with a few counts. J is TRBJ1-1 and V is TRBV5-1; 9 positions match TRBD1. The CDR3 spans 15 residues. Germline V gene sequence: CDR1 SGHRS, CDR2 YFSETQ. Unmatched junction bases numbered 6, after V lost 1 base and J lost 5 bases. The CDR3 loop is CASSLPGTGRTEAFF. The CDR3 bases are TGCGCCAGCAGCTTGCCCGGGACAGGGAGAACTGAAGCTTTCTTT.

The chain is built from TRBV7-2 and TRBJ1-2, with D perhaps matching TRBD1 (5 bases). Trimming took off 3 bases at V and 8 bases at J, with 16 bases between the two ends. Germline V gene data show CDR1 as SGHTA and CDR2 as FQGNSA. This CDR3 is 14 amino acids long. The CDR3 nucleotides are TGTGCCAGCAGCTTTCGGGACGCCTACCTGGGCTACACCTTC. Encoded protein: CASSFRDAYLGYTF.